Reported below is one T cell receptor (beta chain). Its antigen is unknown. The repertoire was sequenced with immunoSEQ multiplex PCR; TCRdb's copy has only in-frame clones and lacks some. The sample records about 250,000 clones, 80% to 90% being singletons. In germline, CDR1 is MDHEN, CDR2 SYDVKM. V was pared by 5 bases and J by 5 bases, with 12 bases between. This CDR3 has 13 residues. This entry is derived from a study of cytomegalovirus exposure and HLA in healthy donors. Study-wide findings and caveats: According to a subsequent analysis, TCR clusters from the first cohort were inclined to appear together in the roughly 120 validation repertoires. The study flagged roughly 160 TCR beta chains as cytomegalovirus-associated.

This clonotype originated in a man younger than 30 in good health and CMV-seronegative. The genes are TRBV28 and TRBJ2-5; a possible D gene is TRBD2 (6 bases). Sequenced material: PBMCs. The DNA for the CDR3 is TGTGCCAGCAGTCCTCCGGGGAGGGAGACCCAGTACTTC. Protein sequence: CASSPPGRETQYF.